This section outlines one T cell receptor beta chain sequence together with its context. What it recognizes is unknown. A read error may explain this, as a much larger clone is one base away. TCRdb ran MiXCR on the reads and lists one entry per CDR3 protein. The sample consists of 740,000 or so distinct CDR3 sequences, less than 40% of them appearing once. The data stem from a study of T cell repertoires in cytomegalovirus infection. Study information: Indicated by public TCR beta signatures were CMV infection and matching HLA type.

Germline CDR1 and CDR2: SGHTA and FQGNSA. The J segment lost 0 bases and the V segment lost 9 bases, leaving 14 bases of the junction unmatched. The CDR3 runs to 19 residues. Study conclusions and caveats: HLA-C-restricted CMV-specific TCR beta clonotypes were dominant in the ex vivo response.

The sequencing sample was made of PBMCs. The J gene is TRBJ2-3, the V gene TRBV7-2; 14 bases agree with TRBD2. This TCR derives from a human donor in good health (CMV status not recorded). Some clones in this sample may be carry-over from other donors' samples. Written as DNA, the CDR3 is TGTGCCAGGAGCGCTCCGGGACTAGCGGGAGTGGGGAGCACAGATACGCAGTATTTT. It codes for CARSAPGLAGVGSTDTQYF.